This TCR beta chain came from a study of shared clonotypes between healthy human individuals. The CDR3 runs 19 residues. Losses at the gene ends were 3 bases for V and 0 bases for J; bases not matched to a gene: 8. The germline V gene encodes CDR1 MNHNS and CDR2 SASEGT. In the original workflow: Because ImmunoSEQ provided only junction sequences with no quality scores, the filtering differed. Sequencing was performed with immunoSEQ multiplex PCR; in TCRdb, only in-frame clones are kept and a portion is missing. V and J calls and clone size are those listed in that table; D and trimming were worked out from the DNA. Of about 2.1 million clones listed, 93% are singletons. Remarks on this clone: Its antigen is undetermined.

Only CD45RO-negative cells positively selected for CCR7 counted as naive CD8 cells, so terminally differentiated effector memory CD45RA+ cells were excluded. General study results and limits: Lower generation probabilities were found for non-shared clonotypes than for those shared by all four donors. Sharing of clonotypes among donors was expected to vary with sequencing depth.

The sequence derives from a young man in good health. Some clones in this sample may be carry-over from other donors' samples. The chain combines TRBV6-1 with TRBJ2-3, with 14 bases lining up with TRBD2. Sample: naive CD8+ T cells from PBMCs. Here the CDR3 DNA reads TGTGCCAGCAGTGAGGACGGACTAGCGGGGGGTCTTAGCACAGATACGCAGTATTTT. Protein sequence: CASSEDGLAGGLSTDTQYF.